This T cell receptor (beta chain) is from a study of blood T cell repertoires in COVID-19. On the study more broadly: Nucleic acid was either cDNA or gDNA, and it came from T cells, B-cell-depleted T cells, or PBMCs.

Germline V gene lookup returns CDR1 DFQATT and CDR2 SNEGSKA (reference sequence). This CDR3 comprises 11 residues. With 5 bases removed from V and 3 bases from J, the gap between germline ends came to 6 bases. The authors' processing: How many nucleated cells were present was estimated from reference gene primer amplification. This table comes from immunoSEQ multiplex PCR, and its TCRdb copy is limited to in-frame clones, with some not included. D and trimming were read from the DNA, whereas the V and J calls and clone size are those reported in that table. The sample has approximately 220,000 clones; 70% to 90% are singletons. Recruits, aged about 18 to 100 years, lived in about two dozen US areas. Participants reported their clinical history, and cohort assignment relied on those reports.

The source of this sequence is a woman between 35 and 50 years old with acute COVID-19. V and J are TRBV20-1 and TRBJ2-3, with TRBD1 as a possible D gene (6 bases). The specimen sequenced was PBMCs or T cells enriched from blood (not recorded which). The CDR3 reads CSAGQTDTQYF. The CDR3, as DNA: TGCAGTGCTGGACAGACAGATACGCAGTATTTT.